This section outlines one T cell receptor beta chain sequence together with its context. No antigen is known for it. No clone much larger than this one lies a single base away; base qualities are absent. The cohort consisted of 670 or so healthy bone marrow donors. At the time of sampling, every cohort member was nominally healthy, though immune exposures that went unrecorded were likely present. The donor tested CMV seronegative, placing the donor among the roughly 350 seronegative members of the cohort. Every donor gave a peripheral blood sample, and the peripheral blood mononuclear cells from that sample were used for TCR beta sequencing. Genomic DNA extraction from the blood cell samples was performed with the Qiagen DNeasy Blood Extraction Kit. This entry belongs to a study of cytomegalovirus exposure and HLA in healthy donors (dated by TCRdb to 2015 to 2018). Study-level background: An earlier analysis of several hundred of the donors reported 250 to 300 Gb of sequence data and some 120 million unique TCR beta sequences from some 180 million T cells. Roughly 300 gigabases of sequencing data and roughly 90 million unique TCR sequences were included in an early release covering about 600 HLA-typed donors. Among the roughly 410 genotyped donors, around 81% belonged to the genetic ancestry cluster associated with self-reported Caucasian donors. The aim of the study was to test whether cataloging public T cell receptors could identify signatures of past pathogen exposure. The study used immunosequencing to profile the T cell repertoires of approximately 690 subjects and linked those repertoires to cytomegalovirus serostatus. Besides the first cohort of 666 subjects, a separate validation cohort made up of over 100 different subjects was used. The study combined high-throughput TCR immunosequencing, statistical association of individual TCRs with disease status, and machine learning to predict cytomegalovirus infection status. To study patterns of TCR occurrence, a later analysis re-analyzed previously published TCR beta repertoires from 666 donors and added high-resolution HLA genotyping. Rather than drawing on any new phenotypic data, the later analysis identified candidate immune exposures from TCR beta sequences and the way those sequences occurred across donors. An earlier analysis of 450 to 750 of the donors used high-throughput TCR beta sequencing to judge whether each TCR beta V gene segment behaved as functional or pseudogenic. Donor age, sex, ethnicity and CMV serostatus were compiled together with the repertoire data. A later genetic analysis used genome-wide SNP genotypes for about 65% of the 666 donors, treating that subset as a discovery cohort. Every discovery cohort repertoire had been produced on one sequencing platform. Both class I and class II loci were covered by HLA typing, at four-digit resolution. Typing coverage varied by locus: roughly 620-640 donors for A, B, C, DRB1 and DQB1; more than 500 for DQA1; around 610 for DPA1; about 450 for DPB1. Four or five DR-DQ haplotypes were handled as single units for association and clustering, since linkage in the cohort was strong. Among almost 400 genotyped donors of the cohort, an average of approximately 240,000 unique TCR beta nucleotide sequences were sequenced per donor, approximately 20% of them non-productive. Study-wide findings and limitations: Some IMGT-functional V segments, including TRBV6-2 and TRBV6-3, could not be distinguished by the 87-base-pair reads and were therefore excluded. CMV serostatus was the only immune exposure information available for the cohort. In a later analysis, around 15,000 TCR beta sequences were associated with specific HLA alleles at a false discovery rate of 0.05. Presence/absence analyses assumed roughly uniform sequencing depth across donors, an assumption that may not hold. When HLA alleles, especially DR and DQ, strongly co-occurred, TCR associations were difficult to assign to individual alleles. Broadly in line with IMGT annotations, most TCR beta V segments showed up in productive rearrangements about 90% or about 30% of the time in an earlier analysis of a few hundred of the donors. Most TCR sequences were seen in very few donors, while some public TCRs were found in many individuals. In a later genetic analysis, fewer N-insertions in productive TCRs were reported among donors in an Asian-associated ancestry cluster than the roughly 710-donor mean. The study listed 150 to 200 TCR beta chains as associated with cytomegalovirus. Compared with equally common non-associated chains, HLA-associated TCR beta chains in a later analysis were more clonally expanded and had lower generation probabilities. A later analysis found that most CMV-associated TCR beta chains appeared HLA-restricted, with HLA associations seemingly driven largely by CMV exposure. A further reported finding was that TCR beta sequences accurately predicted the HLA-A and HLA-B alleles for most subjects in the first cohort. According to a later analysis, TCR association rates differed among HLA loci, with DRB1 alleles showing the most associated TCRs and HLA-C alleles showing the fewest. A few of the identified cytomegalovirus-associated TCR beta chains were confirmed in vitro to be specific for cytomegalovirus antigens. Only TCR beta chains were sequenced in this cohort, and the absence of alpha or paired-chain data limited detectable features. The authors suggested that the approach could potentially be extended to other disease states and immunological phenotypes. In a later genetic analysis, a missense DCLRE1C variant was associated with V-gene and J-gene trimming of TCR beta chains, and the association was replicated in an independent cohort. The sequencing pipeline was judged likely to have produced a cluster of highly shared sequence variants as a technical artifact. Because HLA typing was missing for some donors at each locus, association tests included only the typed subset. In both the original and validation cohorts, the classifier was reported to diagnose cytomegalovirus status with high specificity and sensitivity. According to a later analysis, parvovirus B19, influenza, CMV and Epstein-Barr virus appeared linked to several top co-occurrence clusters. Because counts were too low, approximately 15 rarely observed V segments, including chromosome 9 orphons, were excluded from the earlier analysis of several hundred of the donors. Correlated functional status among segregating V segments might be attributable to linkage disequilibrium, but an unknown experimental factor could not be ruled out.

From the cysteine through the phenylalanine, the CDR3 covers 14 amino acids. The entry retains the CDR3 DNA only, 42 bases that are in frame from base 1. CDR1 GTSNPN and CDR2 SVGIG were looked up in the germline V gene (reference sequence). At the junction V is shortened by 0 bases and J by 2 bases, with 9 bases in between. Receptor amplification or capture employed the immunoSEQ multiplex PCR assay. For the multiplex PCR, a mixture combining 60 forward primers for TCR Vbeta segments and 13 reverse primers for TCR Jbeta segments was used. The CDR3 region of rearranged TCR beta genes was amplified from genomic DNA with a multiplex PCR assay. The Illumina HiSeq System was used to sequence the amplified TCR beta libraries as 87-base-pair reads. In the authors' own workflow: In a later analysis, tens of millions of unique TCR beta chains were counted across the 500 to 850 repertoires, and roughly 11 million of these chains were shared by at least two donors. A nearest-neighbor algorithm error-corrected the raw reads and collapsed the reads into unique sequences, merging closely related sequences to remove PCR and sequencing errors. To assign V, D and J gene segments, CDR3 sequences were aligned to IMGT reference sequences. Each retained sequence needed at least a six-nucleotide match to both a V gene segment and a J gene segment. A rearrangement counted as productive if the CDR3 had no stop codons and remained in frame with V and J, and every other rearrangement counted as non-productive. CDR3 was defined by IMGT convention, running from the second conserved V-encoded cysteine to the conserved J-encoded phenylalanine. The earlier analysis of 587 of the donors excluded any sequence lacking an unambiguous match to a single V gene segment. An earlier analysis of over 450 of the donors classified V segments as functional when productive rearrangements were above 56.7% and as segregating when the standard deviation between donors was above 5%. A statistical classification framework was built for diagnosing cytomegalovirus status from the catalog of TCR beta chain sequences. In a later analysis, V and J genes were assigned by comparing TCR nucleotide sequences against IMGT/GENE-DB human TR gene sequences. Using the TCRdist pipeline, a later analysis assigned CDR3 sequences along with most-parsimonious VDJ recombination scenarios. A later analysis defined each TCR beta chain by its CDR3 amino acid sequence plus V-gene family, and excluded reads lacking a unique V-gene family. In a later analysis, nearly 600 highly shared, low-generation-probability nucleotide sequences were removed to address suspected cross-contamination and a sequencing artifact. In a later analysis, a clonal expansion index for each public chain was calculated from normalized within-repertoire ranks of inferred template counts. A later analysis computed generation probabilities with a VDJ recombination model fitted to out-of-frame rearrangements, and checked the results against IGoR. A later analysis scored TCR-TCR, TCR-HLA and TCR-CMV co-occurrence with hypergeometric tests, applying a repertoire-size bias correction to TCR pairs. In a later analysis, false discovery rates were estimated by permuting HLA or CMV assignments 20 times. A later analysis grouped co-occurring TCRs with DBSCAN, adding TCRdist sequence similarity when clustering within HLA-allele-positive subsets. Repertoires with fewer than 30,000 or more than 120,000 public chains, plus five repertoires with anomalous nucleotide sharing, were excluded from co-occurrence clustering. TCRdb limited this immuneACCESS table to in-frame rearrangements with V and J called. A share of clones is missing; checked studies link under half to unresolved V genes, and the rest is unexplained. V, J and clone size were drawn from that table, and D and trimming were deduced from the DNA. This sample lists 150,000 to 250,000 clones; around three quarters were detected once. The ten largest clonotypes hold approximately 2.1% of the sample.

What was sequenced was PBMCs. The sequence came from a man aged 25-45 years in good health and CMV-seronegative. The chain employs TRBV30 and TRBJ2-3, with TRBD1 perhaps the D gene, on 5 matching bases. The DNA sequence reads TGTGCCTGGAGTGTAACAGGATACACAGATACGCAGTATTTT. The encoded protein is CAWSVTGYTDTQYF.